This T cell receptor (beta chain) originates from a study of graft-versus-host responses after intestinal transplantation. Study information: Anti-thymocyte globulin served as induction for all recipients, who then took tacrolimus and steroids for about 3 years. Findings and limits, study-wide: Where graft-donor T cell macrochimerism was present, patients had high graft-versus-host to host-versus-graft clonal ratios in allografts. Recipient-marrow GvH clones were detected, some having first appeared in ileum or blood. Early post-transplant HvG declines were associated with peak circulating GvH clone levels.

About this clone itself: Its antigen remains unknown.

V lost 6 bases, J lost 1 base, and 19 bases lay in between. The CDR3 runs 18 residues. Germline CDR1 is SNHLY and CDR2 is FYNNEI. Generated by immunoSEQ multiplex PCR, the TCRdb table keeps only in-frame clones and is missing some. Of approximately 37,000 clones in the sample, 80% to 95% were seen once. The receptor's source is a human patient who received an intestinal transplant, so some T cells may come from the graft donor. The J gene is TRBJ2-6, the V gene TRBV2; D might be TRBD1 (7 bases). Material: PBMCs, obtained nearly 750 days after intestinal transplantation. CDR3 DNA sequence: TGTGCCAGCAGCGCTGAAGGCAGGGGGACTTCTGGGGCCAACGTCCTGACTTTC. Its protein is CASSAEGRGTSGANVLTF.